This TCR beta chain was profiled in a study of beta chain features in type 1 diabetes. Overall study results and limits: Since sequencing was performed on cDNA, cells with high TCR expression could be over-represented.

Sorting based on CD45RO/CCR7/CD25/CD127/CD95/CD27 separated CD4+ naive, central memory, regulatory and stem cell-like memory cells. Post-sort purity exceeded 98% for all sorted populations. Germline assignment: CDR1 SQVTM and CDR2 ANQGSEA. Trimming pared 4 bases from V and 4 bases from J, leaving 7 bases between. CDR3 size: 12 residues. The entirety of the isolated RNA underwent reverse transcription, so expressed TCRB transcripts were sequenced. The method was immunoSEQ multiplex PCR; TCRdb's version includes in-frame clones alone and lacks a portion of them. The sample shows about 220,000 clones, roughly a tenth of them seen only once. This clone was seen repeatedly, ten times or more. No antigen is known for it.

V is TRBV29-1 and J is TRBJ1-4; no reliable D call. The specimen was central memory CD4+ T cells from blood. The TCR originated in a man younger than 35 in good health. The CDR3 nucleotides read TGCAGCGTTGCATCGGGTAATGAAAAACTGTTTTTT. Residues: CSVASGNEKLFF. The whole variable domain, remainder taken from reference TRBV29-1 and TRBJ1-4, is SAVISQKPSRDICQRGTSLTIQCQVDSQVTMMFWYRQQPGQSLTLIATANQGSEATYESGFVIDKFPISRPNLTFSTLTVSNMSPEDSSIYLCSVASGNEKLFFGSGTQLSVL.